These 27 T cell receptor beta chains share one sample of origin, sequenced in a study of regulatory T cells in long-lasting Graves disease. Assembly of TCR beta libraries relied on iRepertoire HTBI primers together with Arm-PCR of CDR3 regions. MiXCR, applied by TCRdb to the multiplex PCR reads, yields one record per CDR3 protein. The data show roughly 700,000 distinct CDR3 sequences, 30% seen once. Time point noted: persistent/refractory GD, antithyroid drugs over 5 years with positive TRAb. Isolated PBMC RNA provided the starting material for the TCR library. Sequencing used peripheral blood mononuclear cells (PBMCs), obtained when the disease was refractory, from a patient treated with antithyroid drugs. The source of these receptors is a female donor with Graves disease.

This clonotype has ten or more counts. V and J are TRBV5-1 and TRBJ2-7, with 7 bases aligning to TRBD2. The J segment lost 3 bases and the V segment lost 4 bases, leaving 13 bases of the junction unmatched. Germline V lookup: CDR1 SGHRS, CDR2 YFSETQ. This CDR3 comprises 16 residues. CDR3: CASSSVTGGLDYEQYF. In DNA form, the CDR3 reads TGCGCCAGCAGCAGCGTAACGGGAGGACTAGACTACGAGCAGTACTTC.

The chain has TRBV2 and TRBJ2-3; 10 nucleotides match TRBD2. CDR3 length: 18 amino acids. V shed 6 bases and J 0 bases; nucleotides not matched to a gene: 12. Germline assignment: CDR1 SNHLY and CDR2 FYNNEI. The CDR3 here is CASSRPSGRATSTDTQYF. As DNA, the CDR3 is TGTGCCAGCAGCCGACCTAGCGGGAGAGCTACTAGCACAGATACGCAGTATTTT.

There are a few counts of this clonotype. V gene TRBV9 combines with J gene TRBJ1-4; 8 positions agree with TRBD1. Germline loops: CDR1 SGDLS, CDR2 YYNGEE. The CDR3 contains 14 residues. With 4 bases clipped from V and 4 bases from J, the junction kept 3 bases outside the gene matches. The CDR3 nucleotides are TGTGCCAGCAGCTCAGGGGGCGTTAATGAAAAACTGTTTTTT. Its translation is CASSSGGVNEKLFF.

The V call is TRBV7-2, the J call TRBJ2-1, with unresolved D. With 2 bases removed from V and 3 bases from J, the gap between germline ends came to 5 bases. CDR1 SGHTA and CDR2 FQGNSA come from the germline V gene. This CDR3 has 13 amino acids. The CDR3 coding sequence is TGTGCCAGCAGCTTACAGAGCTACAATGAGCAGTTCTTC. It yields the protein CASSLQSYNEQFF.

The J gene is TRBJ2-7, the V gene TRBV15, with 10 nucleotides matching TRBD2. The V gene's germline CDR1 is LNHNV and CDR2 YYDKDF (reference sequence). V dropped 0 bases and J dropped 7; count of bases not matched to a gene: 12. The CDR3 totals 17 residues. As DNA, the CDR3 is TGTGCCACCAGCAGAGACCCAGCTAGCGGGAGAGCAGAGGAGCAGTACTTC. Amino acids: CATSRDPASGRAEEQYF.

Remarks on this clonotype: This CDR3 fails to terminate in the conserved phenylalanine or tryptophan, so it likely reflects a read error. The V gene is TRBV2, the J gene TRBJ1-5; D unresolved. V was cut by 3 bases and J by 3 bases, with 12 bases left in between. Germline V gives CDR1 SNHLY, CDR2 FYNNEI. This CDR3 is 15 amino acids long. CDR3 residues: CASSDLRATNQPQHL. Written as DNA, the CDR3 is TGTGCCAGCAGTGACCTCCGGGCGACCAATCAGCCCCAGCATCTT.

The sample holds a few counts of this clonotype. In DNA, the CDR3 is TGTGCCAGCAGTGAAGACGGGCCTGCTTACGAGCAGTACTTC. Translating gives CASSEDGPAYEQYF. This chain uses TRBV2 with TRBJ2-7; D is unresolved. The germline V and J ends were trimmed by 1 base and 4 bases, with 11 bases remaining between them. The germline V gene has CDR1 SNHLY and CDR2 FYNNEI. The CDR3 consists of 14 residues.

This chain connects TRBV6-1 to TRBJ2-7, with 11 bases identical to TRBD2. Trimming took 4 bases from V and 0 from J; bases not matched to a gene: 8. The germline CDR1 and CDR2 sequences are MNHNS and SASEGT. This CDR3 is 17 amino acids long. This chain's CDR3 is CASSGPTSGSASYEQYF. CDR3 bases: TGTGCCAGCAGTGGACCCACTAGCGGGAGTGCCTCCTACGAGCAGTACTTC.

The V call is TRBV10-3, the J call TRBJ2-2; D might be TRBD1 or TRBD2, each matching 5 bases. V lost 6 bases to trimming and J lost 6 bases, with 20 bases between them. The V gene's germline CDR1 is ENHRY and CDR2 SYGVKD. The CDR3 contains 16 residues. The CDR3 reads CAIRPDGTKFAGELFF. Here the CDR3 DNA reads TGTGCCATCAGGCCTGACGGGACCAAGTTCGCCGGGGAGCTGTTTTTT.

CDR3 nucleotides: TGTGCCTGGAGTTTCACAGACACCCCGGCCCGGGCCCGAGCTTTGGCCAACGTCCTGACTTTC. Amino acids: CAWSFTDTPARARALANVLTF. The V call is TRBV30, the J call TRBJ2-6; D call uncertain. Germline-derived CDR1 and CDR2 are GTSNPN and SVGIG (reference sequence). V was trimmed by 2 bases and J by 6 bases, leaving 32 bases between them. CDR3 size: 21 residues.

The gene calls are TRBV6-2 or TRBV6-3 and TRBJ2-2; D might be TRBD2 (5 bases). The CDR3 consists of 13 residues. Germline V gene sequence: CDR1 MNHEY, CDR2 SVGEGT. The V end lost 6 bases, the J end lost 5 bases, and 10 bases lay between the germline ends. In DNA, the CDR3 is TGTGCCAGCAGCGCGGACTCAACCGGGGAGCTGTTTTTT. It yields the protein CASSADSTGELFF.

This clonotype has just one count. This rearrangement joins TRBV6-2 or TRBV6-3 to TRBJ2-7; D call uncertain. V was trimmed by 6 bases and J by 3 bases, leaving 12 bases between them. The length of the CDR3 is 13 residues. Germline lookup yields CDR1 MNHEY and CDR2 SVGEGT. The CDR3 DNA follows: TGTGCCAGCAGGGTCTTAGACCACTACGAGCAGTACTTC. It specifies CASRVLDHYEQYF.

V and J are TRBV20-1 and TRBJ1-4; TRBD1 agrees at 9 bases. CDR3 size: 16 residues. Germline lookup yields CDR1 DFQATT and CDR2 SNEGSKA (reference sequence). With V trimmed by 5 bases and J by 2 bases, 9 bases remained unmatched. The CDR3 region has the DNA TGCAGTGCTCCGGACAGGGGAAGGGCGACTAATGAAAAACTGTTTTTT. Its protein is CSAPDRGRATNEKLFF.

This clonotype showed up just a few times. This chain uses TRBV7-3 with TRBJ2-1; 9 nucleotides line up with TRBD2. Germline lookup yields CDR1 SGHTA and CDR2 FQGTGA. The length of the CDR3 is 15 residues. V shed 2 bases, J shed 4 bases, and the junction held 3 bases outside the gene matches. The CDR3 nucleotides are TGTGCCAGCAGCTTAGTACTAGCGGGTTACAATGAGCAGTTCTTC. Protein product: CASSLVLAGYNEQFF.

This clonotype occurred many times. The chain couples TRBV2 to TRBJ2-7; 11 positions agree with TRBD2. V lost 2 bases to trimming and J lost 4 bases; unmatched junction nucleotides: 13. Germline CDR1 and CDR2: SNHLY and FYNNEI. This CDR3 contains 18 residues. The CDR3 nucleotides read TGTGCCAGCAGTGAAAAATACCTGACTAGCGGGAAGACGTACGAGCAGTACTTC. Its protein product is CASSEKYLTSGKTYEQYF.

The table lists this clonotype with many counts. V gene TRBV6-5 combines with J gene TRBJ1-1; tentative D call: TRBD1 (6 bases). Trimming took 4 bases from V and 4 from J, leaving 13 bases between them. Germline loops: CDR1 MNHEY, CDR2 SVGAGI. This CDR3 spans 14 amino acids. The CDR3 loop is CASSSSAGVTEAFF. Here the CDR3 DNA reads TGTGCCAGCAGTTCCTCGGCAGGGGTCACTGAAGCTTTCTTT.

A few counts support this clonotype. The chain carries TRBV29-1 and TRBJ1-2, with 9 bases identical to TRBD1. The CDR3 spans 14 residues. Trimming removed 3 bases from V and 5 bases from J; junction bases left unmatched: 7. The V gene's germline CDR1 is SQVTM and CDR2 ANQGSEA. The CDR3 region has the DNA TGCAGCGTTGATGACGGACAGGGGCCTTATGGCTACACCTTC. This translates into CSVDDGQGPYGYTF.

The rearrangement links TRBV7-9 to TRBJ2-7; no firm D call. The CDR3 totals 11 residues. Germline CDR1 is SEHNR and CDR2 is FQNEAQ (reference sequence). The V and J ends lost 5 bases and 3 bases respectively, with 5 bases between them. CDR3 nucleotide sequence: TGTGCCAGCAGCCATGGCTACGAGCAGTACTTC. Protein sequence: CASSHGYEQYF.

This clonotype was seen more than once but under ten times. The chain recombines TRBV20-1 with TRBJ1-5; 8 nucleotides match TRBD1. The CDR3 spans 14 residues. Trimming removed 5 bases from V and 3 bases from J; junction bases left unmatched: 6. Per the germline V gene, CDR1 is DFQATT and CDR2 is SNEGSKA (reference sequence). The CDR3 is CSAYSTGDNQPQHF. DNA for the CDR3: TGCAGTGCTTACTCGACAGGGGACAATCAGCCCCAGCATTTT.

The J gene is TRBJ2-5, the V gene TRBV7-9, with 9 positions matching TRBD2. This CDR3 is 16 amino acids long. Germline CDR1 reads SEHNR; CDR2 reads FQNEAQ (reference sequence). V lost 5 bases to trimming and J lost 2 bases; unmatched junction nucleotides: 9. In nucleotides, the CDR3 is TGTGCCAGCAGCCGGACGGGACTAGCAGGTCAAGAGACCCAGTACTTC. It translates to CASSRTGLAGQETQYF.

The rearrangement links TRBV6-1 to TRBJ1-2, with D possibly TRBD1 on 6 matching bases. Germline assignment: CDR1 MNHNS and CDR2 SASEGT. There are 14 residues in the CDR3. V gave up 10 bases and J gave up 6 bases, with 21 bases separating them. The CDR3 protein is CATGGGRGYDGYTF. The CDR3 bases are TGTGCCACCGGAGGCGGCAGGGGCTATGATGGCTACACCTTC.

There are a few counts of this clonotype. The chain couples TRBV2 to TRBJ1-5, with a weak D call TRBD1 (5 bases). Trimming took off 5 bases at V and 5 bases at J, with 13 bases between the two ends. CDR3 size: 14 residues. CDR1 and CDR2 (germline): SNHLY, FYNNEI. Here the CDR3 reads CASSLGDGHQPQHF. CDR3 nucleotides: TGTGCCAGCAGTCTCGGGGACGGCCATCAGCCCCAGCATTTT.

This clonotype was found a few times. This rearrangement joins TRBV11-3 to TRBJ2-7; 11 nucleotides match TRBD2. Unmatched junction bases numbered 7, after V lost 4 bases and J lost 2 bases. This CDR3 spans 16 amino acids. Germline CDR1 is SGHNT and CDR2 is YENEEA. In DNA, the CDR3 is TGTGCCAGCAGCTCGCAAACTAGCGGGAGTCCCTACGAGCAGTACTTC. It specifies CASSSQTSGSPYEQYF.

J is TRBJ2-5 and V is TRBV11-2; TRBD1 is a possible D gene (6 bases). The germline gives CDR1 SGHAT, CDR2 FQNNGV. Trimming took 10 bases from V and 5 from J, leaving 14 bases between them. The CDR3 runs 12 residues. The CDR3 sequence is CATAQGWETQYF. The CDR3 nucleotides read TGTGCCACCGCACAGGGTTGGGAGACCCAGTACTTC.

The rearrangement uses TRBV6-5 and TRBJ1-4, with D unclear. Germline V lookup: CDR1 MNHEY, CDR2 SVGAGI. The CDR3 is 14 amino acids. V was pared by 8 bases and J by 3 bases, with 13 bases between. The CDR3 DNA follows: TGTGCCAGCCGTTTGGCGTTCGCTAATGAAAAACTGTTTTTT. Its protein is CASRLAFANEKLFF.

In its sample, this clonotype was seen many times. CDR3 sequence reads: CASIGSIGETQYF. The CDR3 nucleotides read TGTGCCAGCATAGGTTCAATTGGGGAGACCCAGTACTTC. The chain is built from TRBV2 and TRBJ2-5; D ambiguous. Germline values: CDR1 SNHLY, CDR2 FYNNEI. Trimming pared 7 bases from V and 5 bases from J, leaving 14 bases between. The CDR3 spans 13 residues.

Only one count was recorded for this clonotype. The chain combines TRBV12-5 with TRBJ1-5; D is possibly TRBD1 (5 bases). V lost 0 bases and J lost 3, with 12 bases in between. The CDR3 sequence is 16 residues long. Germline V gene sequence: CDR1 LGHNT, CDR2 FRNRAP. As DNA, the CDR3 is TGTGCTAGTGGTTTGGTTACAGGCCCGGTCAATCAGCCCCAGCATTTT. The encoded protein is CASGLVTGPVNQPQHF.